These T cell receptor beta chains were read from a single sample in a study of Ad26.COV2.S vaccination and SARS-CoV-2 variants. Clones were sequenced by immunoSEQ multiplex PCR, and TCRdb holds only the in-frame ones, with some missing. The table shows approximately 420,000 clones, with around 89% occurring only once. Here the sequenced sample was peripheral blood, taken in a trial of Ad26.COV2.S vaccine versus placebo. The receptors stem from a person between 18 and 65 years old who received the Ad26.COV2.S COVID-19 vaccine or a placebo. The CDR3 runs from the conserved cysteine through the conserved F or W. Fields, in order: CDR3 protein, CDR3 DNA, clone size, V gene, J gene, D gene. The D gene is left open where the match is weak. Some rows mark clone size as missing; the rest say once, few, many or name a class of expanded clone.

CDR3aa: CASSLVAGQMNTEAFF; CDR3nt: TGCGCCAGCAGCTTGGTAGCGGGACAGATGAACACTGAAGCTTTCTTT; abundance: -; v_gene: TRBV5-1; j_gene: TRBJ1-1; d_gene: TRBD1
CDR3aa: CASSYSLVGDAFF; CDR3nt: TGTGCCAGCAGTTACTCGTTAGTCGGTGACGCTTTCTTT; abundance: -; v_gene: TRBV6-5; j_gene: TRBJ1-1; d_gene: -
CDR3aa: CASSPRQGREEKLFF; CDR3nt: TGCGCCAGCAGCCCTCGACAGGGTCGGGAGGAAAAACTGTTTTTT; abundance: -; v_gene: TRBV5-1; j_gene: TRBJ1-4; d_gene: TRBD1
CDR3aa: CASSWKRGGISNEQFF; CDR3nt: TGTGCCAGCAGTTGGAAACGGGGGGGCATTAGCAATGAGCAGTTCTTC; abundance: -; v_gene: TRBV27; j_gene: TRBJ2-1; d_gene: TRBD2
CDR3aa: CASSEGQGPYEQYF; CDR3nt: TGCGCCAGCAGTGAGGGACAGGGACCCTACGAGCAGTACTTC; abundance: -; v_gene: TRBV10-2; j_gene: TRBJ2-7; d_gene: TRBD1
CDR3aa: CASSATSGLLAKNIQYF; CDR3nt: TGTGCCAGCAGTGCGACTAGCGGACTGCTAGCCAAAAACATTCAGTACTTC; abundance: -; v_gene: TRBV6-1; j_gene: TRBJ2-4; d_gene: TRBD2
CDR3aa: CASREGQGEETQYF; CDR3nt: TGTGCCAGCAGAGAGGGACAGGGTGAAGAGACCCAGTACTTC; abundance: -; v_gene: TRBV11-3; j_gene: TRBJ2-5; d_gene: TRBD1
CDR3aa: CASSTGWVVSSNTGELFF; CDR3nt: TGTGCCAGCAGTACAGGGTGGGTTGTCTCCTCTAACACCGGGGAGCTGTTTTTT; abundance: -; v_gene: TRBV25-1; j_gene: TRBJ2-2; d_gene: -
CDR3aa: CAPSGTDGGGNEKLFF; CDR3nt: TGTGCCCCCAGTGGTACCGACGGGGGGGGGAATGAAAAACTGTTTTTT; abundance: -; v_gene: TRBV6-1; j_gene: TRBJ1-4; d_gene: -
CDR3aa: CASSQLLGQGADEQYF; CDR3nt: TGCGCCAGCAGCCAACTTCTCGGACAGGGGGCAGACGAGCAGTACTTC; abundance: many; v_gene: TRBV4-1; j_gene: TRBJ2-7; d_gene: TRBD1